These 22 T cell receptor beta chains were sequenced from one sample in a study of control samples from healthy donors and cancer patients. Produced via immunoSEQ multiplex PCR; TCRdb's table is partial and in-frame only. The repertoire has about 120,000 clones, 89% of them found once; the top ten carry about 40%. The specimen sequenced was blood. The receptors originated from a man between 50 and 59 years old in good health.

The rearrangement uses TRBV27 and TRBJ2-1, with D possibly called TRBD1 or TRBD2 (5 bases each). V was cut by 4 bases and J by 5 bases, with 12 bases left in between. Germline loops: CDR1 MNHEY, CDR2 SMNVEV (reference sequence). This CDR3 is 14 amino acids long. The chain's CDR3 is CASSSNRDHNEQFF. DNA for the CDR3: TGTGCCAGCAGTTCCAACCGGGACCACAATGAGCAGTTCTTC.

In this sample, this clone turned up once. It may be a read error: a sequence one base away is much more abundant. Different DNA sequences within this sample yield the same CDR3. CDR3 bases: TGTGCCAGCAGCCTCGACAGGGGCGGGACTATATATTTT. Encoded protein: CASSLDRGGTIYF. This chain joins TRBV5-4 and TRBJ1-3; 8 bases are a match to TRBD1. The CDR3 totals 13 residues. V was pared by 4 bases and J by 13 bases, with 10 bases of the junction left unmatched. CDR1 SGHNT and CDR2 YYREEE come from the germline V gene (reference sequence).

The chain combines TRBV7-2 with TRBJ1-1, with 7 bases identical to TRBD1. The germline CDR1 and CDR2 sequences are SGHTA and FQGNSA. Trimming removed 4 bases from V and 4 bases from J; junction bases left unmatched: 6. This CDR3 has 14 amino acids. The CDR3 sequence is CASSSQGWVTEAFF. The CDR3 DNA follows: TGTGCCAGCAGCTCACAGGGGTGGGTCACTGAAGCTTTCTTT. The complete variable domain, with remaining parts taken from reference TRBV7-2 and TRBJ1-1, reads GAGVSQSPSNKVTEKGKDVELRCDPISGHTALYWYRQSLGQGLEFLIYFQGNSAPDKSGLPSDRFSAERTGGSVSTLTIQRTQQEDSAVYLCASSSQGWVTEAFFGQGTRLTVV.

This clone was detected only once. The chain carries TRBV7-2 and TRBJ2-1; tentatively, D is TRBD1 or TRBD2 (8 bases each). Germline CDR1 and CDR2: SGHTA and FQGNSA. Trimming shortened V by 5 bases and J by 10 bases, and 21 bases separated the two germline ends. This CDR3 has 15 residues. CDR3 nucleotide sequence: TGTGCCAGCAGCCACCGACAGGGGCCTAGCGGGGAGCAGTTCTTC. This sequence encodes CASSHRQGPSGEQFF. The full variable domain, in which reference TRBV7-2 and TRBJ2-1 provide the parts outside the CDR3, is GAGVSQSPSNKVTEKGKDVELRCDPISGHTALYWYRQSLGQGLEFLIYFQGNSAPDKSGLPSDRFSAERTGGSVSTLTIQRTQQEDSAVYLCASSHRQGPSGEQFFGPGTRLTVL.

The chain employs TRBV7-7 and TRBJ2-5; 7 nucleotides align to TRBD2. There are 16 residues in the CDR3. The ends lost 5 bases at V and 2 bases at J; junction bases unmatched: 11. The germline V gene has CDR1 SSHAT and CDR2 FNYEAQ (reference sequence). CDR3 region: CASSRDGDYRQETQYF. For the CDR3, the DNA is TGTGCCAGCAGCCGGGATGGGGACTACCGTCAAGAGACCCAGTACTTC.

The chain couples TRBV9 to TRBJ2-2; 9 nucleotides align to TRBD2. CDR1 is SGDLS and CDR2 is YYNGEE in the germline V gene. The CDR3 spans 17 residues. V lost 0 bases and J lost 4; bases outside the gene matches: 7. CDR3 loop: CASSVVKAGGRTGELFF. CDR3 in DNA: TGTGCCAGCAGCGTAGTTAAAGCGGGGGGCCGCACCGGGGAGCTGTTTTTT.

The CDR3 is CAWSAGDRAIGEQYF. For the CDR3, the DNA is TGTGCCTGGAGTGCCGGGGACAGGGCAATAGGCGAGCAGTACTTC. The chain links TRBV30 to TRBJ2-7, with 9 bases aligning to TRBD1. Germline trimming cut 1 base from V and 6 bases from J; bases unmatched to any gene: 10. This CDR3 has 15 amino acids. CDR1 GTSNPN and CDR2 SVGIG come from the germline V gene (reference sequence).

The chain couples TRBV6-4 to TRBJ2-1; TRBD1 matches 9 bases. The CDR3 is 16 amino acids. CDR1 MRHNA and CDR2 SNTAGT come from the germline V gene. Unmatched junction bases numbered 8, after V lost 0 bases and J lost 8 bases. CDR3 loop: CASSDSRTGVTDEQFF. DNA of the CDR3: TGTGCCAGCAGTGACTCGAGGACAGGGGTTACGGATGAGCAGTTCTTC.

The J gene is TRBJ1-1, the V gene TRBV7-2; 10 bases map to TRBD1. There are 14 residues in the CDR3. Germline V lookup: CDR1 SGHTA, CDR2 FQGNSA. The V gene end was trimmed by 5 bases and the J gene end by 6 bases; junction bases not matched to a gene: 6. The CDR3 bases are TGTGCCAGCAGCCTGACAGGGGGCGCGGCTGAAGCTTTCTTT. Its protein product is CASSLTGGAAEAFF.

The chain carries TRBV4-3 and TRBJ2-7, with unresolved D. From germline, CDR1 is LGHNA and CDR2 YSLEER. V gave up 1 base and J gave up 2 bases, with 12 bases separating them. The CDR3 covers 15 residues. The CDR3 nucleotides are TGCGCCAGCAGCCAAGGGTACGGCAAAGCCTACGAGCAGTACTTC. This encodes CASSQGYGKAYEQYF.

The J gene is TRBJ1-3, the V gene TRBV7-2; D is ambiguous. The V and J ends lost 2 bases and 1 base respectively, with 6 bases between them. From germline, CDR1 is SGHTA and CDR2 FQGNSA. The CDR3 extends over 14 amino acids. The CDR3 protein is CASSLSRSGNTIYF. The DNA of the CDR3 is TGTGCCAGCAGCTTATCAAGGTCTGGAAACACCATATATTTT.

The chain joins TRBV19 to TRBJ1-2, with D possibly TRBD1 on 6 matching bases. V lost 6 bases to trimming and J lost 6 bases, with 8 bases between them. The CDR3 has 11 residues. CDR1 and CDR2 (germline): LNHDA, SQIVND (reference sequence). CDR3 loop: CASSRQDGYTF. In DNA, the CDR3 is TGTGCCAGTAGCCGACAGGATGGCTACACCTTC.

The chain combines TRBV9 with TRBJ2-7; 16 nucleotides agree with TRBD2. V was pared by 3 bases and J by 4 bases, with 4 bases of the junction left unmatched. The CDR3 loop spans 16 amino acids. Germline lookup yields CDR1 SGDLS and CDR2 YYNGEE. CDR3 nucleotides: TGTGCCAGCAGCGCAACGGGACTAGCGGGGGGGTACGAGCAGTACTTC. Its translation: CASSATGLAGGYEQYF.

The chain recombines TRBV29-1 with TRBJ1-2; 9 bases align to TRBD1. CDR3 length: 13 amino acids. Germline CDR1 and CDR2: SQVTM and ANQGSEA. Unmatched junction bases numbered 9, after V lost 7 bases and J lost 6 bases. DNA of the CDR3: TGCAGCGCTGAGCAACAGGGGGCCGATGGCTACACCTTC. It yields the protein CSAEQQGADGYTF. Filled out from reference TRBV29-1 and TRBJ1-2, the complete variable domain reads SAVISQKPSRDICQRGTSLTIQCQVDSQVTMMFWYRQQPGQSLTLIATANQGSEATYESGFVIDKFPISRPNLTFSTLTVSNMSPEDSSIYLCSAEQQGADGYTFGSGTRLTVV.

The chain has TRBV5-1 and TRBJ1-2, with D perhaps matching TRBD1 (6 bases). This CDR3 is 13 amino acids long. V dropped 4 bases and J dropped 6 bases, with 13 bases sitting between them. CDR1 and CDR2 from the germline V gene are SGHRS and YFSETQ. CDR3 sequence (DNA): TGCGCCAGCAGCATGGACAGTTGGAATGGCTACACCTTC. This encodes CASSMDSWNGYTF. Full variable domain (missing parts from reference TRBV5-1 and TRBJ1-2): KAGVTQTPRYLIKTRGQQVTLSCSPISGHRSVSWYQQTPGQGLQFLFEYFSETQRNKGNFPGRFSGRQFSNSRSEMNVSTLELGDSALYLCASSMDSWNGYTFGSGTRLTVV.

The chain combines TRBV15 with TRBJ1-2; the D is unclear. The V end lost 8 bases, the J end lost 0 bases, and 19 bases lay between the germline ends. The length of the CDR3 is 16 residues. Germline CDR1 reads LNHNV; CDR2 reads YYDKDF (reference sequence). DNA for the CDR3: TGTGCCACCGGCATGATACGAGGTTCGTCTAACTATGGCTACACCTTC. It yields the protein CATGMIRGSSNYGYTF.

The gene calls are TRBV10-2 and TRBJ2-7; D not resolved. Germline CDR1 and CDR2: WSHSY and SAAADI. This CDR3 has 13 residues. With 3 bases removed from V and 7 bases from J, the gap between germline ends came to 13 bases. CDR3 bases: TGCGCCAGCAGTGATGGACCTTACGGGGAGCAGTACTTC. Residues: CASSDGPYGEQYF.

The V call is TRBV29-1, the J call TRBJ1-1; TRBD1 might be the D (6 bases). V lost 7 bases and J lost 1, with 13 bases in between. The CDR3 totals 13 residues. CDR1 is SQVTM, CDR2 ANQGSEA, per germline. The CDR3 loop reads CSADIQGNTEAFF. Written as DNA, the CDR3 is TGCAGCGCGGACATACAGGGGAACACTGAAGCTTTCTTT.

The chain employs TRBV6-1 and TRBJ1-1; D unresolved. The germline CDR1 and CDR2 sequences are MNHNS and SASEGT. The CDR3 is 14 amino acids. Trimming pared 2 bases from V and 8 bases from J, leaving 15 bases between. CDR3 bases: TGTGCCAGCAGTGAATTGGTATCTGTGACGGAAGCTTTCTTT. Its translation: CASSELVSVTEAFF.

This chain joins TRBV15 and TRBJ2-7, with 11 bases lining up with TRBD1. Losses at the gene ends were 4 bases for V and 3 bases for J; bases not matched to a gene: 5. This CDR3 is 15 amino acids long. Per the germline V gene, CDR1 is LNHNV and CDR2 is YYDKDF (reference sequence). The CDR3 sequence is CATSNRDRGFYEQYF. In DNA, the CDR3 is TGTGCCACCAGCAACCGGGACAGGGGGTTCTACGAGCAGTACTTC.

V and J are TRBV7-2 and TRBJ1-2; D is unclear. In germline, CDR1 is SGHTA, CDR2 FQGNSA. The V end was cut by 4 bases, the J end by 1 base, with 7 bases between. The CDR3 runs 13 residues. The CDR3 DNA sequence: TGTGCCAGCAGCTCACCCCGTAACTATGGCTACACCTTC. Encoded protein: CASSSPRNYGYTF.

The chain carries TRBV5-1 and TRBJ2-3; D is ambiguous. The CDR3 length is 13 residues. Germline CDR1 SGHRS, CDR2 YFSETQ. Trimming cost V 1 base and J 4 bases, with 7 bases left between them. CDR3 in DNA: TGCGCCAGCAGCTTGTTACCATCAGATACGCAGTATTTT. It encodes CASSLLPSDTQYF. Drawing the rest from reference TRBV5-1 and TRBJ2-3, the complete variable domain is KAGVTQTPRYLIKTRGQQVTLSCSPISGHRSVSWYQQTPGQGLQFLFEYFSETQRNKGNFPGRFSGRQFSNSRSEMNVSTLELGDSALYLCASSLLPSDTQYFGPGTRLTVL.